This passage covers 27 T cell receptor beta chains from one sample sequenced in a study of cytomegalovirus exposure and HLA in healthy donors (TCRdb year 2017). Libraries were built with the immunoSEQ multiplex PCR assay. For the multiplex PCR, a mixture combining 60 forward primers for TCR Vbeta segments and 13 reverse primers for TCR Jbeta segments was used. Here the immuneACCESS table is served through TCRdb, limited to in-frame sequences with V and J called. Missing clones are a known gap in these copies; in checked studies unresolved V genes cover under half, and the rest lacks a known reason. This sample gives about 150,000 clones in total; less than 85% of them show up just once. The ten largest clones represent about 1.5% of the sample. What was sequenced was PBMCs. The receptors shown here come from a man in his forties or fifties in good health and CMV-seronegative.

There are a few counts of this clone. DNA for the CDR3: TGTGCCAGCAGTTTATTGTCGGAGATACCCTATGGCTACACCTTC. It specifies CASSLLSEIPYGYTF. The chain is built from TRBV28 and TRBJ1-2, with D hard to call. Trimming removed 1 base at V and 4 bases at J, with 13 bases between. Per germline, CDR1 MDHEN and CDR2 SYDVKM. The CDR3 consists of 15 residues.

This chain uses TRBV9 with TRBJ2-7; no reliable D call. CDR1 is SGDLS and CDR2 is YYNGEE in the germline V gene. CDR3 size: 14 residues. The V end was cut by 0 bases, the J end by 0 bases, with 7 bases between. CDR3 coding DNA: TGTGCCAGCAGCGTAGACAGCAGCTCCTACGAGCAGTACTTC. Its protein is CASSVDSSSYEQYF.

The chain joins TRBV5-1 to TRBJ2-7; the D gene is possibly TRBD2 (7 bases). Germline CDR1 SGHRS, CDR2 YFSETQ. Trimming left V 3 bases short and J 3 bases short, with 22 bases between. The CDR3 has 17 residues. The CDR3 sequence is CASSSGLRGGAFYEQYF. The CDR3 DNA follows: TGCGCCAGCAGCTCAGGATTAAGGGGGGGGGCCTTCTACGAGCAGTACTTC.

The chain recombines TRBV4-1 with TRBJ2-4; TRBD2 matches 10 bases. CDR3 length: 22 residues. V lost 2 bases and J lost 0; bases outside the gene matches: 19. Per the germline V gene, CDR1 is MGHRA and CDR2 is YSYEKL. The CDR3 coding sequence is TGCGCCAGCAGCCAACCTAAAACGGGACTAGGAGCGGGAGGGGGAGCCAAAAACATTCAGTACTTC. It yields the protein CASSQPKTGLGAGGGAKNIQYF.

CDR3 DNA sequence: TGTGCCAGCTCCCGTGGGACTAGCGGGAGGGTTGAGCAGTTCTTC. This translates into CASSRGTSGRVEQFF. The chain joins TRBV18 to TRBJ2-1; 16 positions agree with TRBD2. Per the germline V gene, CDR1 is KGHSH and CDR2 is LQKENI. The CDR3 contains 15 residues. V lost 6 bases and J lost 9; bases outside the gene matches: 5.

This sequence joins TRBV28 and TRBJ2-1; 8 nucleotides align to TRBD1. Germline V gives CDR1 MDHEN, CDR2 SYDVKM. Trimming took 4 bases from V and 5 from J; bases not matched to a gene: 7. The CDR3 runs to 15 residues. The CDR3 bases are TGTGCCAGCAGTTCCGGGACAGGAACCCACAATGAGCAGTTCTTC. Translated, it gives CASSSGTGTHNEQFF.

This clone occurred once. The chain is built from TRBV7-2 and TRBJ2-7; 12 positions agree with TRBD2. This CDR3 has 13 amino acids. V trimming: 4 bases; J trimming: 7 bases; junction bases outside the gene matches: 2. CDR1 and CDR2 (germline): SGHTA, FQGNSA. CDR3 nucleotides: TGTGCCAGCAGCTACACTAGCGGGGGGGAGCAGTACTTC. Protein: CASSYTSGGEQYF.

The chain has TRBV18 and TRBJ2-7; D remains ambiguous. The CDR3 is 15 amino acids. CDR1 and CDR2 from the germline V gene are KGHSH and LQKENI. V was shortened by 2 bases and J by 1 base, with 12 bases between the two germline ends. CDR3 nucleotide sequence: TGTGCCAGCTCACCATATACTGCCCAATCCTACGAGCAGTACTTC. Translated: CASSPYTAQSYEQYF.

CDR3 DNA sequence: TGTGCCAGCGACATCCACCGAGGGATCAATGAGCAGTTCTTC. Residues: CASDIHRGINEQFF. The chain links TRBV11-2 to TRBJ2-1, with D perhaps TRBD2 (5 bases). CDR1 SGHAT and CDR2 FQNNGV come from the germline V gene. V lost 8 bases to trimming and J lost 6 bases, with 17 bases between them. CDR3 length: 14 amino acids.

The J gene is TRBJ1-6, the V gene TRBV28; 7 bases are shared with TRBD1. There are 14 residues in the CDR3. Germline assignment: CDR1 MDHEN and CDR2 SYDVKM. V dropped 6 bases and J dropped 3; count of bases not matched to a gene: 2. For the CDR3, the DNA is TGTGCCAGCAGCAGGGACAGCTATAATTCACCCCTCCACTTT. This codes for CASSRDSYNSPLHF.

The chain couples TRBV9 to TRBJ2-1, with 8 bases lining up with TRBD2. The CDR3 is 15 amino acids. Germline V CDR1 and CDR2: SGDLS, YYNGEE. The V and J ends lost 2 bases and 4 bases, in that order; junction bases with no gene match: 5. CDR3 protein: CASSVGLGAYNEQFF. The CDR3 nucleotides are TGTGCCAGCAGCGTGGGACTAGGAGCTTACAATGAGCAGTTCTTC.

This chain joins TRBV19 and TRBJ1-5; D perhaps matches TRBD1 (6 bases). Germline CDR1 and CDR2: LNHDA and SQIVND (reference sequence). Between the trimmed V and J ends, which lost 1 base and 4 bases, there was a span of 20 bases. The CDR3 runs to 18 residues. CDR3 coding DNA: TGTGCCAGTAGTATAGGGGCGGGGAGGGGGAAGGGGAATCAGCCCCAGCATTTT. Protein product: CASSIGAGRGKGNQPQHF. The whole variable domain, filled in from reference TRBV19 and TRBJ1-5, reads DGGITQSPKYLFRKEGQNVTLSCEQNLNHDAMYWYRQDPGQGLRLIYYSQIVNDFQKGDIAEGYSVSREKKESFPLTVTSAQKNPTAFYLCASSIGAGRGKGNQPQHFGDGTRLSIL.

The rearrangement links TRBV18 to TRBJ1-5; D is ambiguous. V was trimmed by 6 bases and J by 1 base, leaving 10 bases between them. The CDR3 runs to 14 residues. Germline V CDR1 and CDR2: KGHSH, LQKENI. CDR3 coding DNA: TGTGCCAGCTCCGCCGGGAGCAGCAATCAGCCCCAGCATTTT. It specifies CASSAGSSNQPQHF.

The rearrangement joins TRBV30 to TRBJ2-5; D possibly corresponds to TRBD1 (6 bases). CDR3 length equals 13 residues. V was trimmed by 2 bases and J by 2 bases, leaving 9 bases between them. Germline-derived CDR1 and CDR2 are GTSNPN and SVGIG (reference sequence). CDR3 protein: CAWSLGGQETQYF. The CDR3 nucleotides read TGTGCCTGGAGTTTAGGGGGACAAGAGACCCAGTACTTC.

The CDR3 is CASSSSQRAIYEQYF. In nucleotides, the CDR3 is TGTGCCAGCAGCTCCTCACAGCGGGCGATCTACGAGCAGTACTTC. This chain connects TRBV5-6 to TRBJ2-7; TRBD2 might be the D (6 bases). The germline V gene has CDR1 SGHDT and CDR2 YYEEEE. The CDR3 loop spans 15 amino acids. Deletions cut 3 bases from V and 3 bases from J, with 16 bases between. Full variable domain (rest looked up from reference TRBV5-6 and TRBJ2-7): DAGVTQSPTHLIKTRGQQVTLRCSPKSGHDTVSWYQQALGQGPQFIFQYYEEEERQRGNFPDRFSGHQFPNYSSELNVNALLLGDSALYLCASSSSQRAIYEQYFGPGTRLTVT.

J is TRBJ2-1 and V is TRBV7-2; maybe TRBD2 (5 bases). Germline V CDR1 and CDR2: SGHTA, FQGNSA. Trimming left V 1 base short and J 9 bases short, with 13 bases between. The CDR3 covers 14 residues. Here the CDR3 reads CASSLVLAWVEQFF. The CDR3 nucleotides are TGTGCCAGCAGCTTAGTGCTAGCATGGGTTGAGCAGTTCTTC.

The genes are TRBV4-2 and TRBJ2-2; 10 bases are shared with TRBD2. The ends lost 6 bases at V and 4 bases at J; junction bases unmatched: 14. Germline CDR1 and CDR2: LGHNA and YNFKEQ. This CDR3 contains 18 residues. CDR3 in amino acids: CASSPSPSGSSATGELFF. The CDR3 DNA sequence: TGTGCCAGCAGTCCTTCACCTAGCGGGAGTTCAGCCACCGGGGAGCTGTTTTTT.

The sample holds one count of this clone. V is TRBV7-8 and J is TRBJ2-5, with 8 positions matching TRBD2. Germline V gene data show CDR1 as SGHVS and CDR2 as FQNEAQ. This CDR3 is built from 15 residues. Germline trimming cut 5 bases from V and 4 bases from J; bases unmatched to any gene: 9. The CDR3 DNA follows: TGTGCCAGCAGCCCACGGGGGGGCCTAGGAGAGACCCAGTACTTC. Its translation: CASSPRGGLGETQYF.

The CDR3 coding sequence is TGTGCCAGCAGCTTAGCACAACCTTCCTTTGACAGGGACTATGGCTACACCTTC. It translates to CASSLAQPSFDRDYGYTF. The J gene is TRBJ1-2, the V gene TRBV7-6; 7 bases agree with TRBD1. Germline V CDR1 and CDR2: SGHVS, FNYEAQ. The V gene end was trimmed by 0 bases and the J gene end by 3 bases; junction bases not matched to a gene: 13. The CDR3 covers 18 residues.

The V and J genes are TRBV6-7 and TRBJ1-5; D gene ambiguous. TRBV6-7 is filed as an ORF, its function uncertain. V lost 3 bases and J 0 bases, leaving 21 bases between the germline ends. The CDR3 consists of 19 residues. The CDR3 protein is CASSYFSRQLQYSNQPQHF. Here the CDR3 DNA reads TGTGCCAGCAGTTATTTTTCTAGGCAGCTACAATATAGCAATCAGCCCCAGCATTTT.

This clone was counted a single time. This chain uses TRBV4-1 with TRBJ2-2; TRBD2 agrees at 9 bases. CDR1 is MGHRA, CDR2 YSYEKL, per germline. V dropped 0 bases and J dropped 3; count of bases not matched to a gene: 5. The CDR3 length is 17 residues. The DNA of the CDR3 is TGCGCCAGCAGCCAAGATCGGCTAGCGGGGTACACCGGGGAGCTGTTTTTT. This translates into CASSQDRLAGYTGELFF.

The J gene is TRBJ2-5, the V gene TRBV5-1; D gene uncertain. Germline V gives CDR1 SGHRS, CDR2 YFSETQ. This CDR3 contains 16 residues. Trimming removed 4 bases at V and 0 bases at J, with 16 bases between. The CDR3 region is CASSQVQHPYQETQYF. CDR3 DNA sequence: TGCGCCAGCAGCCAAGTACAGCACCCGTACCAAGAGACCCAGTACTTC. Combining the CDR3 with reference TRBV5-1 and TRBJ2-5 gives the whole variable domain KAGVTQTPRYLIKTRGQQVTLSCSPISGHRSVSWYQQTPGQGLQFLFEYFSETQRNKGNFPGRFSGRQFSNSRSEMNVSTLELGDSALYLCASSQVQHPYQETQYFGPGTRLLVL.

This chain joins TRBV4-1 and TRBJ1-1; D possibly corresponds to TRBD1 (6 bases). Between the trimmed V and J ends, which lost 0 bases and 5 bases, there was a span of 16 bases. This CDR3 has 16 amino acids. Germline CDR1 is MGHRA and CDR2 is YSYEKL. Here the CDR3 reads CASSQDGETGVTEAFF. CDR3 nucleotide sequence: TGCGCCAGCAGCCAAGATGGGGAGACAGGAGTAACTGAAGCTTTCTTT.

V and J are TRBV28 and TRBJ2-1; tentative D call: TRBD1 (6 bases). The germline CDR1 and CDR2 sequences are MDHEN and SYDVKM. Deletions cut 6 bases from V and 7 bases from J, with 16 bases between. CDR3 size: 14 residues. The chain's CDR3 is CASRATGQGNEQFF. The CDR3 nucleotides are TGTGCCAGCAGGGCAACGGGCCAGGGGAATGAGCAGTTCTTC.

This sequence joins TRBV5-1 and TRBJ2-2, with 8 bases lining up with TRBD2. The CDR3 extends over 19 amino acids. The ends lost 3 bases at V and 1 base at J; junction bases unmatched: 14. Germline V gene sequence: CDR1 SGHRS, CDR2 YFSETQ. CDR3 coding DNA: TGCGCCAGCAGCTCGGACGGGGGGGCCACTATTTTGAACACCGGGGAGCTGTTTTTT. Residues: CASSSDGGATILNTGELFF.

The genes are TRBV5-1 and TRBJ2-3; D uncertain. CDR3 length equals 14 residues. The germline V and J ends were trimmed by 4 bases and 2 bases, with 11 bases remaining between them. Germline V CDR1 and CDR2: SGHRS, YFSETQ. The CDR3 spells CASSVGSVTDTQYF. The DNA of the CDR3 is TGCGCCAGCAGCGTGGGATCAGTCACAGATACGCAGTATTTT. Drawing the rest from reference TRBV5-1 and TRBJ2-3, the complete variable domain is KAGVTQTPRYLIKTRGQQVTLSCSPISGHRSVSWYQQTPGQGLQFLFEYFSETQRNKGNFPGRFSGRQFSNSRSEMNVSTLELGDSALYLCASSVGSVTDTQYFGPGTRLTVL.

The rearrangement uses TRBV5-1 and TRBJ2-1; 10 positions match TRBD2. The CDR3 consists of 17 residues. CDR1 is SGHRS and CDR2 is YFSETQ in the germline V gene. V lost 4 bases and J lost 10; bases outside the gene matches: 17. CDR3 bases: TGCGCCAGCAGCCCAAGCCTCGTAGCGGGAGGCCCGGGGGAGCAGTTCTTC. Its protein is CASSPSLVAGGPGEQFF.